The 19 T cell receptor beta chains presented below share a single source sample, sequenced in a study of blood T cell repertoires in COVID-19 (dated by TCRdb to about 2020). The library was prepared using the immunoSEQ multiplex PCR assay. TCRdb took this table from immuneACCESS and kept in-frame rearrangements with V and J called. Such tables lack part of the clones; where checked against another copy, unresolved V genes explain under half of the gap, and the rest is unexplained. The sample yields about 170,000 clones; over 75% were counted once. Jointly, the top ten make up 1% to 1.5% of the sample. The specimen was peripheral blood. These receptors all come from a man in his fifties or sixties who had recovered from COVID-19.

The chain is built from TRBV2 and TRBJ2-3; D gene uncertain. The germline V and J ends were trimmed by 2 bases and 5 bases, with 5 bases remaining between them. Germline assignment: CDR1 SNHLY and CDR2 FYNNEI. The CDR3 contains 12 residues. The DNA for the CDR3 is TGTGCCAGCAGTGAAAGAGAAGATACGCAGTATTTT. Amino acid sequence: CASSEREDTQYF.

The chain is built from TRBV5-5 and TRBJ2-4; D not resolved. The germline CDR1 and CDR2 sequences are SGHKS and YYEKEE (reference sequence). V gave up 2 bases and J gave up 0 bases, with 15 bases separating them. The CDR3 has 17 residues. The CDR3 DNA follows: TGTGCCAGCAGCTTCAGAAGCGAACTATTAGCCAAAAACATTCAGTACTTC. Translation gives CASSFRSELLAKNIQYF.

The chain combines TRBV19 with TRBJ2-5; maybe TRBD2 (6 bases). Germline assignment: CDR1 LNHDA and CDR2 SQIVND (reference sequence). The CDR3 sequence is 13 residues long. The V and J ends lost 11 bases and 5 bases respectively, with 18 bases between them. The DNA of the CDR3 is TGTGCCGCGGGGAGACATGAGGGGGAGACCCAGTACTTC. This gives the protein CAAGRHEGETQYF.

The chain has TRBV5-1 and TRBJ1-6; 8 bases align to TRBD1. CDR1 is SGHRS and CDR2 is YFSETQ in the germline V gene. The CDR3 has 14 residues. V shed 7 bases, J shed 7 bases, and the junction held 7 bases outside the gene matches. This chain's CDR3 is CASRTGLTNSPLHF. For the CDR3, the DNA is TGCGCCAGCCGGACAGGGCTAACGAATTCACCCCTCCACTTT.

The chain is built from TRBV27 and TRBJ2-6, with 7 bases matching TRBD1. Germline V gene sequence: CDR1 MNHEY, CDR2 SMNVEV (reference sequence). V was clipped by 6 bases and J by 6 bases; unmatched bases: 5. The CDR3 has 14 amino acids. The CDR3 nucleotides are TGTGCCAGCAGCAGGGGGTTGATGGCCAACGTCCTGACTTTC. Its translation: CASSRGLMANVLTF.

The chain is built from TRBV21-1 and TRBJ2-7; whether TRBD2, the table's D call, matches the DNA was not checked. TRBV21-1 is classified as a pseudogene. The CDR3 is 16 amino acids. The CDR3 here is CASSKGKRGYSYEQYF. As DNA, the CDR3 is TGTGCCAGCAGCAAAGGAAAGCGGGGCTACTCCTACGAGCAGTACTTC.

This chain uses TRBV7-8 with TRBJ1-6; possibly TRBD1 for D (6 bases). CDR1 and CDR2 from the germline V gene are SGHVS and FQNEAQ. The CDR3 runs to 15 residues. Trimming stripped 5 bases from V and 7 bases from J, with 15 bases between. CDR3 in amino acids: CASSTAGVGNSPLHF. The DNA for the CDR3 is TGTGCCAGCAGCACCGCAGGGGTGGGAAATTCACCCCTCCACTTT.

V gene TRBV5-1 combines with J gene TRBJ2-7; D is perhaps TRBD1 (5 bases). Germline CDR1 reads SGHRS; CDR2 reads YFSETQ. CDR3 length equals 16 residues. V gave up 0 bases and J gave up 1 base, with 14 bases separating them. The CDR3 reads CASSLVQGSPSYEQYF. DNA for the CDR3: TGCGCCAGCAGCTTGGTCCAGGGAAGCCCGTCCTACGAGCAGTACTTC.

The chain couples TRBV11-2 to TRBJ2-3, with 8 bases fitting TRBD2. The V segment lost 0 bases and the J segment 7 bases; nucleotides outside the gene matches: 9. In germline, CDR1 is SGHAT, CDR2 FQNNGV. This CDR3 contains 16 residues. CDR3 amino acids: CASSLDRLASGHTQYF. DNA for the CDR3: TGTGCCAGCAGCTTAGATCGTTTGGCTAGCGGGCATACGCAGTATTTT.

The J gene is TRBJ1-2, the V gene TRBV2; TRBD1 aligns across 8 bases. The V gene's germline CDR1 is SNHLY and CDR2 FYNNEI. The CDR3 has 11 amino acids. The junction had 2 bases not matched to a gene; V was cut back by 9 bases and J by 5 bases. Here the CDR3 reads CASRTGYGYTF. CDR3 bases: TGTGCCAGTCGGACAGGGTATGGCTACACCTTC.

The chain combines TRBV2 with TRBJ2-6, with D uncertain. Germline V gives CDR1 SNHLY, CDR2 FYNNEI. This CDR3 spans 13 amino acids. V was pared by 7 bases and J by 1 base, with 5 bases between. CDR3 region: CASTKSGANVLTF. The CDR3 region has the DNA TGTGCCAGCACAAAATCTGGGGCCAACGTCCTGACTTTC.

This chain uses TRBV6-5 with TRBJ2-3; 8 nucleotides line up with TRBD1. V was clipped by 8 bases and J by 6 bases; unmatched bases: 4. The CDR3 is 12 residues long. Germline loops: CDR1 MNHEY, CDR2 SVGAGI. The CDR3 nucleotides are TGTGCCAGCGGACAGGGATACGATACGCAGTATTTT. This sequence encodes CASGQGYDTQYF.

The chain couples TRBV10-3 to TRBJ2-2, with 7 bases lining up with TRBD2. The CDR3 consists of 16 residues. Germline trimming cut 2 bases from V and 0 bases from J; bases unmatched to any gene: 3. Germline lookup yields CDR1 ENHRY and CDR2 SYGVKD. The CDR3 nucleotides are TGTGCCATCAGTGAGGCTAGCGGCTCGAACACCGGGGAGCTGTTTTTT. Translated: CAISEASGSNTGELFF.

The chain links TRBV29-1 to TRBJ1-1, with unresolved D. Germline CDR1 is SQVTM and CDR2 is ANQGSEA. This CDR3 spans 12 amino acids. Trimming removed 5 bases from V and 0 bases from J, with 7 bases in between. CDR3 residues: CSVREMNTEAFF. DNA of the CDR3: TGCAGCGTTAGAGAAATGAACACTGAAGCTTTCTTT.

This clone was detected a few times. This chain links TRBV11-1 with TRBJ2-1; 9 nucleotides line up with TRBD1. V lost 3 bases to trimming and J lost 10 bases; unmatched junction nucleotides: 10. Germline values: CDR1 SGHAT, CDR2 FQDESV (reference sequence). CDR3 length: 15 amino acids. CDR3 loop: CASSLAPGQGREQFF. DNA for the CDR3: TGTGCCAGCAGCTTGGCACCGGGACAGGGTCGAGAGCAGTTCTTC.

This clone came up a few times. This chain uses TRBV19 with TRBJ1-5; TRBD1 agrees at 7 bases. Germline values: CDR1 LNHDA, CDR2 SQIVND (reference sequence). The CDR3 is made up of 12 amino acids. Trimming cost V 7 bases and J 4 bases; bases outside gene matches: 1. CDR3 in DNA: TGTGCCAGTAAACAGGGGAATCAGCCCCAGCATTTT. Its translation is CASKQGNQPQHF.

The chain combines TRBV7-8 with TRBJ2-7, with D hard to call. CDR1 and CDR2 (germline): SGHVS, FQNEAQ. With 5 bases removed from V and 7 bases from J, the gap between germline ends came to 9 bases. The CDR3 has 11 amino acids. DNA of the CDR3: TGTGCCAGCAGCCGCGACTGGGAGCAGTACTTC. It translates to CASSRDWEQYF.

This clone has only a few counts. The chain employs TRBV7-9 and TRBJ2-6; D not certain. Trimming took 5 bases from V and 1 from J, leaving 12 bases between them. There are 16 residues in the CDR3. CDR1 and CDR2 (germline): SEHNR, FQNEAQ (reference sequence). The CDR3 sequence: CASSGLKVSGANVLTF. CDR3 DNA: TGTGCCAGCAGCGGGCTGAAGGTTTCTGGGGCCAACGTCCTGACTTTC.

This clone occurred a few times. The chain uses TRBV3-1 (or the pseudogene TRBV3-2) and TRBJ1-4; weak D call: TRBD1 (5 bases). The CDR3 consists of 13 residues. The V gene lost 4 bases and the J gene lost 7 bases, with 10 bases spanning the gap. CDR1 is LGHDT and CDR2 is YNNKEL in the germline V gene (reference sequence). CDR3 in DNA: TGTGCCAGCAGCCCCCAGGGAATTGAAAAACTGTTTTTT. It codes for CASSPQGIEKLFF.